Listed here are 29 T cell receptor beta chains from one sample, sequenced in a study of T cell repertoires in cytomegalovirus infection. TCRdb re-called the reads with MiXCR, one entry per CDR3 protein. The sample carries around 440,000 distinct CDR3 sequences, about 10% recorded once. The sequenced sample was PBMCs. These receptors were obtained from a human donor in good health (CMV status not recorded). Some clones in this sample may be carry-over from other donors' samples.

This chain uses TRBV20-1 with TRBJ2-5, with D hard to call. In germline, CDR1 is DFQATT, CDR2 SNEGSKA (reference sequence). Trimming removed 0 bases at V and 3 bases at J, with 8 bases between. The CDR3 runs 13 residues. CDR3 in DNA: TGCAGTGCTAGAGATCTACAGAAAGAGACCCAGTACTTC. It encodes CSARDLQKETQYF.

This clonotype has at least ten counts. The V and J genes are TRBV6-5 and TRBJ2-1; TRBD2 aligns across 7 bases. The V gene's germline CDR1 is MNHEY and CDR2 SVGAGI. The junction had 10 bases not matched to a gene; V was cut back by 6 bases and J by 5 bases. CDR3 length: 15 amino acids. The CDR3 sequence: CASSPMGLTNNEQFF. The CDR3 DNA reads as TGTGCCAGCAGCCCGATGGGACTAACAAACAATGAGCAGTTCTTC.

This clonotype occurred many times. The J gene is TRBJ2-1, the V gene TRBV12-3 or TRBV12-4; D perhaps matches TRBD2 (5 bases). The CDR3 is 14 residues long. Trimming shortened V by 3 bases and J by 5 bases, and 11 bases separated the two germline ends. CDR3: CASSFSGNNNEQFF. The CDR3 DNA sequence: TGTGCCAGCAGTTTCTCGGGAAATAACAATGAGCAGTTCTTC.

This clonotype has ten or more counts. V and J are TRBV12-3 or TRBV12-4 and TRBJ2-3; D may match TRBD1 or TRBD2 (6 bases each). This CDR3 is built from 14 residues. Between the trimmed V and J ends, which lost 5 bases and 1 base, there was a span of 10 bases. The CDR3 sequence is CASSPGARTDTQYF. The CDR3 nucleotides are TGTGCCAGCAGTCCGGGGGCCCGCACAGATACGCAGTATTTT.

This clonotype was observed at least ten times. This rearrangement joins TRBV6-1 to TRBJ2-7; 8 bases are a match to TRBD1. This CDR3 comprises 13 residues. From germline, CDR1 is MNHNS and CDR2 SASEGT. With V trimmed by 10 bases and J by 0 bases, 5 bases remained unmatched. CDR3 DNA sequence: TGTGCCACCAGACAGGGGATCTCCTACGAGCAGTACTTC. Its protein is CATRQGISYEQYF.

This clonotype showed up just a few times. V and J are TRBV6-5 and TRBJ2-2; D not resolved. The CDR3 consists of 15 residues. Trimming pared 0 bases from V and 2 bases from J, leaving 7 bases between. The germline V gene encodes CDR1 MNHEY and CDR2 SVGAGI. The CDR3 region is CASSYSSYNTGELFF. In nucleotides, the CDR3 is TGTGCCAGCAGTTACTCAAGCTACAACACCGGGGAGCTGTTTTTT.

In this sample, this clonotype turned up many times. The CDR3 is CASSLSDGGSYNEQFF. The CDR3 DNA is TGTGCCAGCAGCTTATCCGACGGGGGGTCCTACAATGAGCAGTTCTTC. This sequence joins TRBV7-3 and TRBJ2-1; 7 nucleotides match TRBD2. V was clipped by 2 bases and J by 1 base; unmatched bases: 5. This CDR3 comprises 16 residues. Germline V gives CDR1 SGHTA, CDR2 FQGTGA. Full variable domain (missing parts from reference TRBV7-3 and TRBJ2-1): GAGVSQTPSNKVTEKGKYVELRCDPISGHTALYWYRQSLGQGPEFLIYFQGTGAADDSGLPNDRFFAVRPEGSVSTLKIQRTERGDSAVYLCASSLSDGGSYNEQFFGPGTRLTVL.

The table lists this clonotype with many counts. The chain employs TRBV6-2 or TRBV6-3 and TRBJ2-7; TRBD1 matches 9 bases. Germline V lookup: CDR1 MNHEY, CDR2 SVGEGT. Germline trimming cut 2 bases from V and 5 bases from J; bases unmatched to any gene: 7. This CDR3 has 15 amino acids. The CDR3 sequence is CASSYLGQGVDEQYF. The DNA for the CDR3 is TGTGCCAGCAGTTACCTGGGACAGGGAGTGGACGAGCAGTACTTC.

This clonotype was seen ten or more times. The chain has TRBV11-2 and TRBJ1-1, with D unclear. V was cut by 2 bases and J by 1 base, with 14 bases left in between. This CDR3 contains 16 residues. Germline CDR1 SGHAT, CDR2 FQNNGV. The DNA of the CDR3 is TGTGCCAGCAGCTTAAAACTCGCCAGGCGGAACACTGAAGCTTTCTTT. It codes for CASSLKLARRNTEAFF.

The table lists this clonotype with many counts. The chain recombines TRBV12-3 or TRBV12-4 with TRBJ2-1; TRBD2 aligns across 9 bases. V lost 5 bases and J lost 6; bases outside the gene matches: 8. The CDR3 has 15 residues. CDR3 in DNA: TGTGCCAGCAGTAATAGCGGGGGTTCCCTCAATGAGCAGTTCTTC. Translation gives CASSNSGGSLNEQFF.

The sample holds many counts of this clonotype. This chain connects TRBV15 to TRBJ2-2; TRBD1 matches 8 bases. This CDR3 has 17 residues. V dropped 0 bases and J dropped 7; count of bases not matched to a gene: 10. Germline V gene data show CDR1 as LNHNV and CDR2 as YYDKDF (reference sequence). CDR3 DNA: TGTGCCACCAGCAGAGATGGGGCAGGGGGCTGGAACGGGGAGCTGTTTTTT. Translating gives CATSRDGAGGWNGELFF.

This clonotype was counted many times. V gene TRBV6-1 combines with J gene TRBJ2-7; D uncertain. Trimming took off 3 bases at V and 4 bases at J, with 10 bases between the two ends. This CDR3 has 13 residues. Germline CDR1 is MNHNS and CDR2 is SASEGT. The DNA of the CDR3 is TGTGCCAGCAGTGACCAAGGAACTTACGAGCAGTACTTC. Translating it yields CASSDQGTYEQYF.

This clonotype was seen at least ten times. This chain joins TRBV5-4 and TRBJ2-3; either TRBD1 or TRBD2 may supply D (5 bases each). CDR1 is SGHNT, CDR2 YYREEE, per germline (reference sequence). This CDR3 is 15 amino acids long. V shed 4 bases and J shed 4 bases, with 16 bases lying between them. This CDR3 is CASSVGPVKPDTQYF. The CDR3 DNA reads TGTGCCAGCAGCGTGGGACCAGTAAAACCAGATACGCAGTATTTT.

This clonotype was found many times. The chain combines TRBV7-3 with TRBJ2-1; TRBD2 matches at 14 bases. Trimming removed 4 bases from V and 6 bases from J; junction bases left unmatched: 8. CDR1 is SGHTA and CDR2 is FQGTGA in the germline V gene. This CDR3 is built from 17 residues. The CDR3 DNA sequence: TGTGCCAGCAGCTCCAGGGGTGGGACTAGCGGGAGCAATGAGCAGTTCTTC. Translated: CASSSRGGTSGSNEQFF.

DNA for the CDR3: TGTGCCATCAGTGAGGGGACGGAACAAGAGACCCAGTACTTC. It specifies CAISEGTEQETQYF. The chain couples TRBV10-3 to TRBJ2-5; D tentatively fits TRBD1 or TRBD2 (5 bases each). This CDR3 contains 14 residues. Trimming left V 2 bases short and J 2 bases short, with 9 bases between. Per germline, CDR1 ENHRY and CDR2 SYGVKD.

This clonotype was seen only a few times. The chain carries TRBV29-1 and TRBJ2-7, with 9 bases identical to TRBD2. Trimming took 1 base from V and 4 from J; bases not matched to a gene: 8. Germline assignment: CDR1 SQVTM and CDR2 ANQGSEA. The CDR3 runs 15 residues. CDR3 in amino acids: CSVEARGSGSYEQYF. The CDR3 DNA is TGCAGCGTTGAAGCCCGGGGTAGCGGGAGTTACGAGCAGTACTTC.

The rearrangement links TRBV30 to TRBJ1-2, with 8 positions matching TRBD1. The germline CDR1 and CDR2 sequences are GTSNPN and SVGIG (reference sequence). The CDR3 is made up of 11 amino acids. Unmatched junction bases numbered 3, after V lost 5 bases and J lost 7 bases. The CDR3 DNA reads TGTGCCTGGGGCAGGGGGCCTGGCTACACCTTC. Residues: CAWGRGPGYTF.

This clonotype was seen ten or more times. V usage is TRBV12-3 or TRBV12-4 and J usage is TRBJ2-2; no firm D call. The germline V and J ends were trimmed by 6 bases and 0 bases, with 14 bases remaining between them. CDR3 length: 16 amino acids. The CDR3 bases are TGTGCCAGCAGACCTCGGCGGTTCGCGAACACCGGGGAGCTGTTTTTT. Translated: CASRPRRFANTGELFF.

This clonotype was seen repeatedly, ten times or more. The chain recombines TRBV7-6 with TRBJ2-1; the match to TRBD2 covers 9 bases. Germline V CDR1 and CDR2: SGHVS, FNYEAQ. The CDR3 is 15 amino acids. J gave up 5 bases and V 6 bases, and 8 bases lay outside the gene matches. CDR3 sequence: CASSRREGLDNEQFF. The DNA of the CDR3 is TGTGCCAGCAGTCGGCGGGAGGGCCTTGACAATGAGCAGTTCTTC.

This clonotype has at least ten counts. The chain has TRBV7-2 and TRBJ1-6, with 7 bases identical to TRBD1. The CDR3 consists of 16 residues. From germline, CDR1 is SGHTA and CDR2 FQGNSA. With 5 bases clipped from V and 5 bases from J, the junction kept 9 bases outside the gene matches. The CDR3: CASSPVGTVDNSPLHF. The DNA of the CDR3 is TGTGCCAGCAGCCCCGTTGGGACAGTGGATAATTCACCCCTCCACTTT.

This clonotype was seen ten or more times. The chain recombines TRBV10-3 with TRBJ1-1, with D tentatively TRBD1 (6 bases). The germline V and J ends were trimmed by 2 bases and 3 bases, with 13 bases remaining between them. This CDR3 is built from 15 residues. Germline V gene lookup returns CDR1 ENHRY and CDR2 SYGVKD. The CDR3, as DNA: TGTGCCATCAGTGAGGTACAGGGCTCCCACACTGAAGCTTTCTTT. Residues: CAISEVQGSHTEAFF.

This clonotype was counted at least ten times. This rearrangement joins TRBV20-1 to TRBJ2-3, with a possible D match to TRBD2 (5 bases). Trimming cost V 6 bases and J 4 bases, with 14 bases left between them. The CDR3 contains 13 residues. Germline V gene data show CDR1 as DFQATT and CDR2 as SNEGSKA (reference sequence). The CDR3: CSALAPRSDTQYF. The CDR3 coding sequence is TGCAGTGCCTTAGCGCCCCGGTCAGATACGCAGTATTTT.

The V and J genes are TRBV29-1 and TRBJ1-6, with a weak D call TRBD1 (5 bases). CDR3 length: 15 residues. Between the trimmed V and J ends, which lost 1 base and 8 bases, there was a span of 15 bases. Germline values: CDR1 SQVTM, CDR2 ANQGSEA. The CDR3 nucleotides read TGCAGCGTTGAAGGATATCCAGGGCAGGATTCACCCCTCCACTTT. It specifies CSVEGYPGQDSPLHF.

This clonotype was recorded at least ten times. The chain joins TRBV6-1 to TRBJ1-5; D call uncertain. CDR1 is MNHNS and CDR2 is SASEGT in the germline V gene. The CDR3 loop spans 15 amino acids. Deletions cut 2 bases from V and 0 bases from J, with 8 bases between. CDR3 bases: TGTGCCAGCAGTGAACTACCAACTAGCAATCAGCCCCAGCATTTT. It translates to CASSELPTSNQPQHF.

This clonotype was counted many times. V usage is TRBV7-3 and J usage is TRBJ1-1, with D possibly TRBD1 on 5 matching bases. The CDR3 has 15 amino acids. The germline V gene has CDR1 SGHTA and CDR2 FQGTGA. Deletions cut 5 bases from V and 5 bases from J, with 18 bases between. The CDR3 sequence is CASSQSESGGTEAFF. CDR3 in DNA: TGTGCCAGCAGCCAGTCCGAGTCGGGGGGAACTGAAGCTTTCTTT.

This clonotype was detected many times. The CDR3 loop reads CASSLDRGTDGYTF. The CDR3 DNA is TGTGCCAGCAGTTTAGACAGGGGGACTGATGGCTACACCTTC. The rearrangement links TRBV27 to TRBJ1-2; 9 positions match TRBD1. Germline values: CDR1 MNHEY, CDR2 SMNVEV (reference sequence). The CDR3 is 14 amino acids. The V gene end was trimmed by 2 bases and the J gene end by 6 bases; junction bases not matched to a gene: 4.

Many counts were recorded for this clonotype. The genes are TRBV12-3 or TRBV12-4 and TRBJ2-1; D uncertain. This CDR3 comprises 11 residues. The germline V and J ends were trimmed by 1 base and 11 bases, with 6 bases remaining between them. CDR3 sequence: CASSLDLKQFF. DNA for the CDR3: TGTGCCAGCAGTTTAGACCTAAAGCAGTTCTTC.

This clonotype was picked up a small number of times. The J gene is TRBJ2-2, the V gene TRBV28; 8 bases are shared with TRBD1. Germline V CDR1 and CDR2: MDHEN, SYDVKM. V lost 5 bases and J lost 0; bases outside the gene matches: 8. CDR3 length equals 17 residues. CDR3 DNA sequence: TGTGCCAGCAGTCCTGAGGGGGGACAGGCGAACACCGGGGAGCTGTTTTTT. Amino acids: CASSPEGGQANTGELFF.

This clonotype was recorded many times. The genes are TRBV3-1 and TRBJ1-5; D unresolved. The CDR3 runs 12 residues. Germline CDR1 LGHDT, CDR2 YNNKEL (reference sequence). With 0 bases removed from V and 7 bases from J, the gap between germline ends came to 4 bases. CDR3 sequence (DNA): TGTGCCAGCAGCCAAGATGGGCAGCCCCAGCATTTT. Its translation: CASSQDGQPQHF.